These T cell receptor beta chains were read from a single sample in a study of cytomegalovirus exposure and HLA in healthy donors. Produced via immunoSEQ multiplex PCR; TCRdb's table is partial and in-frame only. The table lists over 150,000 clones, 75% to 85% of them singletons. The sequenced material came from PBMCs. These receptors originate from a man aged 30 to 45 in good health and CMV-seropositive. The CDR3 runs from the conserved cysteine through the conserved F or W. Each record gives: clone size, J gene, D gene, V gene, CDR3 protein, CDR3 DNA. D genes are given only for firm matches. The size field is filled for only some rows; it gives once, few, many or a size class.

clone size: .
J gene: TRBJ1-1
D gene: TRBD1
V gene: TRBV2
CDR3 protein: CASRIDRVDTEAFF
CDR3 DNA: TGTGCCAGCAGAATCGACAGGGTCGACACTGAAGCTTTCTTT

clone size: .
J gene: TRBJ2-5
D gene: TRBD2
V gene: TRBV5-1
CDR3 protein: CASQGSGGRQETQYF
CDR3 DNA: TGCGCCAGCCAGGGGTCGGGAGGGAGGCAAGAGACCCAGTACTTC

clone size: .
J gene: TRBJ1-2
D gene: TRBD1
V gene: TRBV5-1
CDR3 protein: CASSWDSSYGYTF
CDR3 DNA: TGCGCCAGCAGCTGGGACAGCTCATATGGCTACACCTTC

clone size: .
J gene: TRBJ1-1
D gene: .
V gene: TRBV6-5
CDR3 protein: CASSQVGLQNTEAFF
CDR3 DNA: TGTGCCAGCAGTCAGGTCGGTTTACAGAACACTGAAGCTTTCTTT

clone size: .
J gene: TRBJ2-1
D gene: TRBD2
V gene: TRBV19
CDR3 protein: CASSIDSQAGAHNEQFF
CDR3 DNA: TGTGCCAGTAGTATAGATTCTCAAGCGGGGGCGCACAATGAGCAGTTCTTC

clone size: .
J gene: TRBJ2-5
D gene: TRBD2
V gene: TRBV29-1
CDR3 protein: CSVEGFLGLALETQYF
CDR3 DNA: TGCAGCGTTGAAGGGTTCTTGGGACTAGCACTAGAGACCCAGTACTTC

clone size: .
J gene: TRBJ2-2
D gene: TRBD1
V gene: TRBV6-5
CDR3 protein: CASSADRVNTGELFF
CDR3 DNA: TGTGCCAGCAGCGCTGACAGGGTAAACACCGGGGAGCTGTTTTTT

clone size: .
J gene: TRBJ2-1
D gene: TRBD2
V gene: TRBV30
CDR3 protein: CAWSSPQAGALYSYNEQFF
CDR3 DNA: TGTGCCTGGAGTAGCCCACAAGCGGGAGCCCTCTACTCCTACAATGAGCAGTTCTTC

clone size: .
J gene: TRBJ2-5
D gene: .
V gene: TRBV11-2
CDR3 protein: CASSPYQETQYF
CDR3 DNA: TGTGCCAGCAGCCCCTACCAAGAGACCCAGTACTTC

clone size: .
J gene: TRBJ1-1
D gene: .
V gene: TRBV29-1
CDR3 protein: CSVEGRTANTEAFF
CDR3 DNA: TGCAGCGTTGAAGGAAGGACAGCGAACACTGAAGCTTTCTTT

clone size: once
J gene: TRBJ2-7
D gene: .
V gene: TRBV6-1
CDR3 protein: CASIPGTGFPEQYF
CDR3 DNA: TGTGCCAGCATCCCCGGTACAGGGTTTCCCGAGCAGTACTTC

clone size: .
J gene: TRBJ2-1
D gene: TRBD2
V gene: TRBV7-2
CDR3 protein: CASSPGLARYNEQFF
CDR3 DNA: TGTGCCAGCAGCCCTGGACTAGCGCGTTACAATGAGCAGTTCTTC

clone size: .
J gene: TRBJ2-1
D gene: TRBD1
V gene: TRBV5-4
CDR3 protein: CASSLWGTVYNEQFF
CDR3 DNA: TGTGCCAGCAGCTTGTGGGGGACAGTATACAATGAGCAGTTCTTC

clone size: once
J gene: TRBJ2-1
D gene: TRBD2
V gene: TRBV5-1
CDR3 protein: CASGREGSSYNEQFF
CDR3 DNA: TGCGCCAGCGGACGGGAGGGAAGTTCCTACAATGAGCAGTTCTTC

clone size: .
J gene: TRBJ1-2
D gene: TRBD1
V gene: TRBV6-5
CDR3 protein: CASSEERDSYGYTF
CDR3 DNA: TGTGCCAGCAGTGAAGAACGGGACAGCTATGGCTACACCTTC

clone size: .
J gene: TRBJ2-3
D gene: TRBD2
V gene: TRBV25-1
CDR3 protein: CASSEGLGGRNTQYF
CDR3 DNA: TGTGCCAGCAGTGAGGGACTGGGCGGGAGGAATACGCAGTATTTT

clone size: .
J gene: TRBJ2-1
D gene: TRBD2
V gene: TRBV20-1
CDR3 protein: CSALTSGEQFF
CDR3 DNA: TGCAGTGCCCTGACTAGCGGGGAGCAGTTCTTC

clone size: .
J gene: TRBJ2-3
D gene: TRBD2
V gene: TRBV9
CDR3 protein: CASSVGGTSGRDTQYF
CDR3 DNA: TGTGCCAGCAGCGTAGGGGGGACTAGCGGCCGGGATACGCAGTATTTT

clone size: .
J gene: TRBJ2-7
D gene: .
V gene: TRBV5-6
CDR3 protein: CASSLAGGVTYEQYF
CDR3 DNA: TGTGCCAGCAGCTTGGCGGGGGGCGTAACCTACGAGCAGTACTTC

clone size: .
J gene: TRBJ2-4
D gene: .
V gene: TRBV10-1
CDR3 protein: CASSESNRGQYF
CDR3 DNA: TGCGCCAGCAGTGAGTCCAACCGGGGGCAGTACTTC

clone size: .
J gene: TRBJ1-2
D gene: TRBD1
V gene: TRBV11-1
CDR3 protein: CASSSPGQGTPYTF
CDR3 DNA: TGTGCCAGCAGCTCCCCGGGACAGGGCACGCCCTACACCTTC

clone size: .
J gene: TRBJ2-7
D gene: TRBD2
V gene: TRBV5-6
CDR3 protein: CASRLEGLAGGRLEQYF
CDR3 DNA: TGTGCCAGCAGGTTGGAGGGACTAGCGGGAGGACGACTCGAGCAGTACTTC

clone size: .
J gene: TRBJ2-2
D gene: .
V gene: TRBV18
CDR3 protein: CASSPLLSGELFF
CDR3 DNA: TGTGCCAGCTCACCCCTACTAAGCGGGGAGCTGTTTTTT

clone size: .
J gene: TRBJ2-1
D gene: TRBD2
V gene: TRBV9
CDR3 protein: CASSVHQAPTSGIYNEQFF
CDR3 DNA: TGTGCCAGCAGCGTACATCAAGCCCCGACTAGCGGAATATACAATGAGCAGTTCTTC

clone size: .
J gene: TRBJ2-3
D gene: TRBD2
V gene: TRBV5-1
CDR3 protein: CASRLSGNRLAGSSMDTQYF
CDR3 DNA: TGCGCCAGCAGACTATCGGGCAACCGGCTAGCGGGTAGCTCCATGGATACGCAGTATTTT

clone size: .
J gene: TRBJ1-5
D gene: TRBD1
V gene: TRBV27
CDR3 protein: CASSWTGVKGPQHF
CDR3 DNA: TGTGCCAGCAGTTGGACAGGGGTTAAGGGGCCCCAGCATTTT

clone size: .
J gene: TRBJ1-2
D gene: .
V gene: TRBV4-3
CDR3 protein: CASSQEESGDYGYTF
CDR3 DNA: TGCGCCAGCAGCCAAGAGGAGTCAGGGGACTATGGCTACACCTTC

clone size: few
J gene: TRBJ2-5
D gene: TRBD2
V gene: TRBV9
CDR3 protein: CASSPSGKGETQYF
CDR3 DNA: TGTGCCAGCAGCCCTAGCGGTAAAGGCGAGACCCAGTACTTC

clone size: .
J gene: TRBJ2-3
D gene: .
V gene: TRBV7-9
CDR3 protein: CASSLSMGRASTDTQYF
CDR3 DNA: TGTGCCAGCAGCTTAAGTATGGGCAGAGCTAGCACAGATACGCAGTATTTT

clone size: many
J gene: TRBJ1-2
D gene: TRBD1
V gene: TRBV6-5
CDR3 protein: CASSNRDRGWYGYTF
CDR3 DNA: TGTGCCAGCAGCAACCGGGACAGGGGGTGGTATGGCTACACCTTC

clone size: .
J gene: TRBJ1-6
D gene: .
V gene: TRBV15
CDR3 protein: CATSRDIDSPLHF
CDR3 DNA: TGTGCCACCAGCAGAGATATCGATTCACCCCTCCACTTT

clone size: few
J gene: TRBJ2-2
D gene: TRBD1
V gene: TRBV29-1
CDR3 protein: CSVEVPDRDTGELFF
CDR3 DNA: TGCAGCGTTGAGGTTCCGGACAGGGACACCGGGGAGCTGTTTTTT

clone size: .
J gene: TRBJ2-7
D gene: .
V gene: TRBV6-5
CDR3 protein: CASRRDPDYEQYF
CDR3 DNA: TGTGCCAGCAGGCGGGACCCCGACTACGAGCAGTACTTC

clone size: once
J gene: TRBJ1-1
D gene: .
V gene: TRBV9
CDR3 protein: CASSVAMGRVGNTEAFF
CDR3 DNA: TGTGCCAGCAGCGTAGCAATGGGGCGTGTCGGGAACACTGAAGCTTTCTTT

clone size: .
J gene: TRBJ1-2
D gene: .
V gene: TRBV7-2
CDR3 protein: CASSSPERAVYGYTF
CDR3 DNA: TGTGCCAGCAGCTCACCCGAGAGGGCAGTCTATGGCTACACCTTC

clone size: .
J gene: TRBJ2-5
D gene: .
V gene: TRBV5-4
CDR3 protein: CASSPPGTNQETQYF
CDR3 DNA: TGTGCCAGCAGCCCCCCGGGGACAAACCAAGAGACCCAGTACTTC

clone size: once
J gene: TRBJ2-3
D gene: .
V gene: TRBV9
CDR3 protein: CASSEGSTDTQYF
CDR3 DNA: TGTGCCAGCAGCGAGGGGAGCACAGATACGCAGTATTTT

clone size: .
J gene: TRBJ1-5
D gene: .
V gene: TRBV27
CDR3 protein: CASSPQGRQPQHF
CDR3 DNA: TGTGCCAGCAGTCCGCAGGGGCGTCAGCCCCAGCATTTT

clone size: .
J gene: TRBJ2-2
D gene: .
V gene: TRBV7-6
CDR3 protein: CASSLANPGNTGELFF
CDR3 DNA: TGTGCCAGCAGCTTAGCGAACCCAGGGAACACCGGGGAGCTGTTTTTT

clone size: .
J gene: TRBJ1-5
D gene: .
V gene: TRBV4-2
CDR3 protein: CASSQVGGGGVQPQHF
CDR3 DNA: TGTGCCAGCAGCCAAGTCGGGGGCGGGGGGGTTCAGCCCCAGCATTTT

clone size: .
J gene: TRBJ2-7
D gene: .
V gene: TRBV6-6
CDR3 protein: CASSYTETYEQYF
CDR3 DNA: TGTGCCAGCAGTTACACGGAGACCTACGAGCAGTACTTC

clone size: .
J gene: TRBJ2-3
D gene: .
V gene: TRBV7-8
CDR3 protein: CASSLYQADTQYF
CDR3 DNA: TGTGCCAGCAGCTTATACCAGGCAGATACGCAGTATTTT

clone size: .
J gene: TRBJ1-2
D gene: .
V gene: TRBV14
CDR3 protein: CASSHIQEWGYTF
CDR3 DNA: TGTGCCAGCAGCCACATACAGGAGTGGGGCTACACCTTC